The 19 T cell receptor beta chains presented below share a single source sample, sequenced in a study of shared clonotypes between healthy human individuals. Assay used: immunoSEQ multiplex PCR; TCRdb lists only in-frame clones, some missing. Here the sample spans about 580,000 clones, roughly 98% being singletons. Terminally differentiated effector memory CD45RA+ cells were excluded from the naive CD8 cells, which were CD45RO-negative and positively selected for CCR7. Sequencing input: naive CD8+ T cells sorted from blood. The receptors derive from a young man in good health.

V usage is TRBV19 and J usage is TRBJ2-1; the D is unclear. The CDR3 runs to 15 residues. Trimming removed 1 base from V and 0 bases from J, with 7 bases in between. In germline, CDR1 is LNHDA, CDR2 SQIVND (reference sequence). The CDR3 region has the DNA TGTGCCAGTAGTATAGGGTCGACCTCCTACAATGAGCAGTTCTTC. This sequence encodes CASSIGSTSYNEQFF. The full variable domain, completed using reference TRBV19 and TRBJ2-1, is DGGITQSPKYLFRKEGQNVTLSCEQNLNHDAMYWYRQDPGQGLRLIYYSQIVNDFQKGDIAEGYSVSREKKESFPLTVTSAQKNPTAFYLCASSIGSTSYNEQFFGPGTRLTVL.

V and J are TRBV25-1 and TRBJ1-5, with D uncertain. The V gene lost 6 bases and the J gene lost 7 bases, with 16 bases spanning the gap. The CDR3 sequence is 14 residues long. The germline CDR1 and CDR2 sequences are MGHDK and SYGVNS. CDR3 loop: CASSPVEFDQPQHF. In nucleotides, the CDR3 is TGTGCCAGCAGCCCGGTGGAATTCGACCAGCCCCAGCATTTT.

The chain recombines TRBV7-9 with TRBJ2-7, with 8 positions matching TRBD1. The CDR3 is made up of 15 amino acids. Per germline, CDR1 SEHNR and CDR2 FQNEAQ (reference sequence). V shed 4 bases and J 4 bases; nucleotides not matched to a gene: 9. CDR3 sequence: CASSSTGGPAYEQYF. Written as DNA, the CDR3 is TGTGCCAGCAGCTCTACAGGGGGACCTGCGTACGAGCAGTACTTC.

J is TRBJ2-1 and V is TRBV5-4, with D perhaps matching TRBD2 (5 bases). The germline CDR1 and CDR2 sequences are SGHNT and YYREEE (reference sequence). This CDR3 contains 12 residues. The V and J ends lost 7 bases and 13 bases respectively, with 18 bases between them. The CDR3 coding sequence is TGTGCCAGCCACCAAGGAGGCCTTGAACAGTTCTTC. Its protein is CASHQGGLEQFF.

The V gene is TRBV7-9, the J gene TRBJ2-7, with D hard to call. The germline CDR1 and CDR2 sequences are SEHNR and FQNEAQ (reference sequence). The CDR3 is 13 residues long. V shed 4 bases and J shed 0 bases, with 7 bases lying between them. In DNA form, the CDR3 reads TGTGCCAGCAGCTACGACAACTCCTACGAGCAGTACTTC. This sequence encodes CASSYDNSYEQYF.

The rearrangement links TRBV5-5 to TRBJ1-1; D remains ambiguous. Germline CDR1 and CDR2: SGHKS and YYEKEE (reference sequence). The CDR3 loop spans 15 amino acids. Trimming took 0 bases from V and 3 from J, leaving 12 bases between them. Written as DNA, the CDR3 is TGTGCCAGCAGCTTGGATTTTGGGGTGGACACTGAAGCTTTCTTT. It yields the protein CASSLDFGVDTEAFF.

The chain employs TRBV7-6 and TRBJ2-3, with unresolved D. The V gene lost 4 bases and the J gene lost 10 bases, with 12 bases spanning the gap. The CDR3 has 12 amino acids. Germline CDR1 and CDR2: SGHVS and FNYEAQ. CDR3 coding DNA: TGTGCCAGCAGCTCCCATGATGTGGCGCAGTATTTT. It codes for CASSSHDVAQYF.

The rearrangement joins TRBV25-1 to TRBJ2-7; D is undetermined. CDR3 length: 12 amino acids. The germline CDR1 and CDR2 sequences are MGHDK and SYGVNS. Trimming took off 4 bases at V and 5 bases at J, with 9 bases between the two ends. Written as DNA, the CDR3 is TGTGCCAGCAGTGTGTTTTGGGACGAGCAGTACTTC. Amino acids: CASSVFWDEQYF.

The chain has TRBV27 and TRBJ1-5; D may be TRBD1 (6 bases). Trimming took off 0 bases at V and 7 bases at J, with 13 bases between the two ends. The CDR3 sequence is 15 residues long. The germline V gene has CDR1 MNHEY and CDR2 SMNVEV (reference sequence). The chain's CDR3 is CASSLSATGHQPQHF. DNA for the CDR3: TGTGCCAGCAGTTTATCCGCTACAGGGCACCAGCCCCAGCATTTT.

V gene TRBV7-9 combines with J gene TRBJ2-7; the D gene is possibly TRBD2 (6 bases). Trimming pared 1 base from V and 3 bases from J, leaving 19 bases between. The CDR3 runs to 17 residues. Germline CDR1 reads SEHNR; CDR2 reads FQNEAQ (reference sequence). CDR3 amino acids: CASSLGWSGRRNYEQYF. The CDR3 DNA reads as TGTGCCAGCAGCTTAGGATGGAGCGGGCGGAGAAACTACGAGCAGTACTTC.

The chain joins TRBV5-4 to TRBJ2-3, with TRBD2 matching over 8 bases. Germline values: CDR1 SGHNT, CDR2 YYREEE (reference sequence). CDR3 length: 15 amino acids. Trimming at V came to 0 bases and at J to 2 bases, leaving 2 bases not matched to a gene. The DNA for the CDR3 is TGTGCCAGCAGCTTGGGACTAGCGATCACAGATACGCAGTATTTT. It is translated as CASSLGLAITDTQYF.

This chain connects TRBV29-1 to TRBJ2-7, with D perhaps TRBD2 (5 bases). CDR1 is SQVTM and CDR2 is ANQGSEA in the germline V gene. V gave up 5 bases and J gave up 3 bases, with 14 bases separating them. CDR3 length equals 13 residues. CDR3: CSVIKAEDYEQYF. CDR3 bases: TGCAGCGTTATTAAGGCGGAGGACTACGAGCAGTACTTC.

The chain is built from TRBV6-5 and TRBJ1-2; unclear D gene. The length of the CDR3 is 15 residues. Germline values: CDR1 MNHEY, CDR2 SVGAGI. Trimming removed 5 bases from V and 2 bases from J, with 15 bases in between. CDR3 residues: CASSKPGVGNYGYTF. The CDR3 DNA reads as TGTGCCAGCAGTAAGCCGGGAGTGGGGAACTATGGCTACACCTTC.

The V call is TRBV27, the J call TRBJ2-7; 11 nucleotides match TRBD1. In germline, CDR1 is MNHEY, CDR2 SMNVEV (reference sequence). V shed 6 bases, J shed 2 bases, and the junction held 6 bases outside the gene matches. The CDR3 length is 15 residues. CDR3 coding DNA: TGTGCCAGCAGGCTCAAGGGACAGGGGGCCTACGAGCAGTACTTC. Residues: CASRLKGQGAYEQYF.

The CDR3 sequence is CASSSYLAGYEQYF. CDR3 sequence (DNA): TGTGCCAGCAGTTCCTACCTAGCGGGGTACGAGCAGTACTTC. This chain links TRBV27 with TRBJ2-7; TRBD2 matches 9 bases. V trimming: 4 bases; J trimming: 4 bases; junction bases outside the gene matches: 5. The CDR3 loop spans 14 amino acids. Germline lookup yields CDR1 MNHEY and CDR2 SMNVEV (reference sequence).

This chain links TRBV27 with TRBJ2-1; 7 bases line up with TRBD1. Germline loops: CDR1 MNHEY, CDR2 SMNVEV (reference sequence). The CDR3 runs to 14 residues. V dropped 5 bases and J dropped 6; count of bases not matched to a gene: 7. The CDR3 loop is CASSRQGLFNEQFF. CDR3 nucleotide sequence: TGTGCCAGCAGTAGACAGGGTCTTTTCAATGAGCAGTTCTTC.

The sample holds one count of this clone. The chain joins TRBV6-5 to TRBJ2-1, with D perhaps assigned TRBD1 or TRBD2 (5 bases each). The V gene's germline CDR1 is MNHEY and CDR2 SVGAGI. The CDR3 length is 15 residues. Trimming pared 3 bases from V and 1 base from J, leaving 10 bases between. This chain's CDR3 is CASSYSGHSYNEQFF. The CDR3 DNA follows: TGTGCCAGCAGTTATTCGGGGCATTCCTACAATGAGCAGTTCTTC.

The V and J genes are TRBV7-6 and TRBJ2-2; D is unclear. Trimming pared 5 bases from V and 2 bases from J, leaving 6 bases between. CDR3 length: 13 amino acids. In germline, CDR1 is SGHVS, CDR2 FNYEAQ. Here the CDR3 DNA reads TGTGCCAGCAGCGCCGTAAACACCGGGGAGCTGTTTTTT. Its translation: CASSAVNTGELFF.

The chain recombines TRBV27 with TRBJ1-1; a weak D match, TRBD1 (6 bases). Germline V gene lookup returns CDR1 MNHEY and CDR2 SMNVEV (reference sequence). The CDR3 runs 14 residues. V was clipped by 4 bases and J by 4 bases, with 13 bases between them. Written as DNA, the CDR3 is TGTGCCAGCAGTTGGGGGGGCGGCGGCACTGAAGCTTTCTTT. It translates to CASSWGGGGTEAFF.